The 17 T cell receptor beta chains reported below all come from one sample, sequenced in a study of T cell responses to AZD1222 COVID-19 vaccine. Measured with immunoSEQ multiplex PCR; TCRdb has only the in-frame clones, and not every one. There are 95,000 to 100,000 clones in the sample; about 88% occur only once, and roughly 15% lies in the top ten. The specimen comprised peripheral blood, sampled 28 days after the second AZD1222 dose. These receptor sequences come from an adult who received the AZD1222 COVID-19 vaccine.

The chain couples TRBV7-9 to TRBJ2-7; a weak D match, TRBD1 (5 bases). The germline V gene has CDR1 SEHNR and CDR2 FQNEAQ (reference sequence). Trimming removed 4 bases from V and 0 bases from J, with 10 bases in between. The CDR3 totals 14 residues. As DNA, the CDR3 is TGTGCCAGCAGCTCCGACAGTGCCTCCTACGAGCAGTACTTC. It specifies CASSSDSASYEQYF.

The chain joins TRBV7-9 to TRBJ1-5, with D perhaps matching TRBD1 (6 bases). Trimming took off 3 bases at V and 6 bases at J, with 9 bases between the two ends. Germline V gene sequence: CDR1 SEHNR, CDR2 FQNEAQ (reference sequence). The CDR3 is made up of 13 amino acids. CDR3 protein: CASSFQGSQPQHF. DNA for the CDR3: TGTGCCAGCAGCTTCCAGGGGAGTCAGCCCCAGCATTTT.

CDR3 sequence (DNA): TGTGCCAGCAGTTACGGGACTAGCGGTTACGAGCAGTACTTC. It yields the protein CASSYGTSGYEQYF. The J gene is TRBJ2-7, the V gene TRBV6-5; 11 bases align to TRBD2. With 2 bases clipped from V and 4 bases from J, the junction kept 1 base outside the gene matches. The CDR3 length is 14 residues. Germline assignment: CDR1 MNHEY and CDR2 SVGAGI.

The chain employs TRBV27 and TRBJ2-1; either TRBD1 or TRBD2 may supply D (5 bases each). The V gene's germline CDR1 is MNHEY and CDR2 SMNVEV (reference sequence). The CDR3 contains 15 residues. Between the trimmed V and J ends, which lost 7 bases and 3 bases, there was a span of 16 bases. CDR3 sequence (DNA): TGTGCCAGCATCAGTCATTTGGGGGTCTACAATGAGCAGTTCTTC. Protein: CASISHLGVYNEQFF.

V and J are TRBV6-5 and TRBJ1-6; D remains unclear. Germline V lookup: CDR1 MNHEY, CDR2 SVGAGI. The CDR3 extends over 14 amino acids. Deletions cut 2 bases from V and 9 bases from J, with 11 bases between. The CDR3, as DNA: TGTGCCAGCAGTTACAGGGCACGGGGTTCACCCCTCCACTTT. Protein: CASSYRARGSPLHF.

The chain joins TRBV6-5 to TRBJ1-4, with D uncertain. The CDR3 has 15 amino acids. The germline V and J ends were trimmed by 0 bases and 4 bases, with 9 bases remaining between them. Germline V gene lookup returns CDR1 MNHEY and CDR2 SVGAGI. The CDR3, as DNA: TGTGCCAGCAGTTACTCGCCGGTAAATAATGAAAAACTGTTTTTT. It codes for CASSYSPVNNEKLFF.

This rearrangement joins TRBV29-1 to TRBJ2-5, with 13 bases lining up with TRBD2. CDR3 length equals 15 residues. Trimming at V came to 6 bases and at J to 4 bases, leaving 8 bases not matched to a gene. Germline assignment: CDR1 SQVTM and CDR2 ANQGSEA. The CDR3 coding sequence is TGCAGCGTGGGGACTAGCGGGATGAAAGTAGAGACCCAGTACTTC. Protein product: CSVGTSGMKVETQYF.

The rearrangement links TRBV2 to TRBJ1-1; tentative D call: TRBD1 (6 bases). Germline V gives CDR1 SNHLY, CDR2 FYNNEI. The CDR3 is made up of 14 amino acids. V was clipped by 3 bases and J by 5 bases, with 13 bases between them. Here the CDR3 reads CASSDEGGRTEAFF. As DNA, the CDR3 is TGTGCCAGCAGTGACGAGGGGGGAAGGACTGAAGCTTTCTTT.

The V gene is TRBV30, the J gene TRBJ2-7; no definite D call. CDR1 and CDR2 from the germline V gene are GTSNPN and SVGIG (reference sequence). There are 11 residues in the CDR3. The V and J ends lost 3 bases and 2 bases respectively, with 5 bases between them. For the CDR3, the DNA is TGTGCCTGGAGCCACACCTACGAGCAGTACTTC. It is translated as CAWSHTYEQYF.

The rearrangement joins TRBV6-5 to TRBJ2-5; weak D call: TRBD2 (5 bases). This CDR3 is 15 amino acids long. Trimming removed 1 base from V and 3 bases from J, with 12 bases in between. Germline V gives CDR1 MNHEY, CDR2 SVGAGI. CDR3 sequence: CASSYLAGAKETQYF. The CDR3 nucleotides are TGTGCCAGCAGTTACTTGGCGGGCGCCAAAGAGACCCAGTACTTC.

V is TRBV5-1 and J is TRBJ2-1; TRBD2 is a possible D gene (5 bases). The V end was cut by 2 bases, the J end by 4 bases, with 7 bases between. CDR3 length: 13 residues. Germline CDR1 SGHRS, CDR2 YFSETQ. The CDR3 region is CASSLLGYNEQFF. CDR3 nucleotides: TGCGCCAGCAGCTTACTAGGGTACAATGAGCAGTTCTTC.

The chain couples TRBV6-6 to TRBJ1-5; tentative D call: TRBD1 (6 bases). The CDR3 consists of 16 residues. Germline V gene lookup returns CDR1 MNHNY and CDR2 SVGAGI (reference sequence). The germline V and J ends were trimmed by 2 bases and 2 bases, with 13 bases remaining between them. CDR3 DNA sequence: TGTGCCAGCAGTTACCAACAGGGCATTGGCAATCAGCCCCAGCATTTT. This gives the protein CASSYQQGIGNQPQHF.

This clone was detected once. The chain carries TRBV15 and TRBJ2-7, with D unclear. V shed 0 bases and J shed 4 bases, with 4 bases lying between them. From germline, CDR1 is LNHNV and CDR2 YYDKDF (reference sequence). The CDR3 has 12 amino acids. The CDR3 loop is CATSRDSYEQYF. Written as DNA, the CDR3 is TGTGCCACCAGCAGAGACTCGTACGAGCAGTACTTC.

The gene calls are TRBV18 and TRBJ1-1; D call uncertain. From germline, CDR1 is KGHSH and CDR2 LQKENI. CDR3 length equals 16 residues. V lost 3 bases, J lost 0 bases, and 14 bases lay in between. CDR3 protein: CASSPQDPGMNTEAFF. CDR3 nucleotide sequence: TGTGCCAGCTCACCCCAGGATCCGGGGATGAACACTGAAGCTTTCTTT.

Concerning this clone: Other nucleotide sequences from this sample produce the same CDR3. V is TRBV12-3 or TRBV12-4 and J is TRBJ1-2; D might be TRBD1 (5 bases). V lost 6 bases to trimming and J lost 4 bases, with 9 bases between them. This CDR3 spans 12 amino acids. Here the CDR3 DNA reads TGTGCCAGCAGCCCCCAGGGCTATGGCTACACCTTC. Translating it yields CASSPQGYGYTF.

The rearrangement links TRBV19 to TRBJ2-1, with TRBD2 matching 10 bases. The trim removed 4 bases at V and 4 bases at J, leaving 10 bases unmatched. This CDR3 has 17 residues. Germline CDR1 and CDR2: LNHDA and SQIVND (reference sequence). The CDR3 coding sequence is TGTGCCAGTAGTAAATCCTTAGCGGGAGGCTTATACAATGAGCAGTTCTTC. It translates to CASSKSLAGGLYNEQFF.

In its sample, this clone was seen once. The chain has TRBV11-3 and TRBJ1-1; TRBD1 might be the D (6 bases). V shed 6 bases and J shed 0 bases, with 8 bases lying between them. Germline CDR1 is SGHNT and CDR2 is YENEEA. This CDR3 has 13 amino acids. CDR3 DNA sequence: TGTGCCAGCAGTAGGGGGGTGAACACTGAAGCTTTCTTT. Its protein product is CASSRGVNTEAFF. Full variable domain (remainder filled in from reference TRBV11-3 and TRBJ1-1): EAGVVQSPRYKIIEKKQPVAFWCNPISGHNTLYWYLQNLGQGPELLIRYENEEAVDDSQLPKDRFSAERLKGVDSTLKIQPAELGDSAVYLCASSRGVNTEAFFGQGTRLTVV.